This record looks at one T cell receptor (beta chain) sequence and its context. Its antigen remains unidentified. The donors were adults (healthy and HIV-negative) with no recent acute infections or vaccinations. Into CD45RA+ naive and CD45RA-negative memory subsets, the CD4+ cells were split. The assay was immunoSEQ multiplex PCR, and TCRdb's table has in-frame clones only and misses some. This table holds approximately 980,000 clones, about three quarters found once. This sample is part of a study of shared clonotypes between healthy human individuals. Regarding the study as a whole: What limited the represented genetic and exposure-history diversity was the small number of donors. Generation probabilities of non-shared clonotypes were lower (relative to those shared by all four donors).

This CDR3 has 16 residues. Per germline, CDR1 SGHVS and CDR2 FQNEAQ. The V end lost 5 bases, the J end lost 1 base, and 14 bases lay between the germline ends. The V call is TRBV7-8, the J call TRBJ2-2; a weak D match, TRBD2 (5 bases). The origin of this receptor is a young man in good health. The sample comprised memory CD4+ T cells sorted from blood. This sample's subset: CD45RA-negative fraction. Here the CDR3 reads CASSPLSRGNTGELFF. CDR3 coding DNA: TGTGCCAGCAGCCCCCTCTCCCGGGGGAACACCGGGGAGCTGTTTTTT.